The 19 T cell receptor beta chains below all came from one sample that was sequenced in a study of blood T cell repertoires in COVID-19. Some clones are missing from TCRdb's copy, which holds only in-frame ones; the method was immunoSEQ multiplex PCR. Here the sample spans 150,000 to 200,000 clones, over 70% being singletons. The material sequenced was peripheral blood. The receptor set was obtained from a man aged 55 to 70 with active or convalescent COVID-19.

CDR3 sequence (DNA): TGCGCCAGCAGCGACAGGGGGCGCAAAGACACCGAGCAGTACTTC. It translates to CASSDRGRKDTEQYF. The J gene is TRBJ2-7, the V gene TRBV10-2, with 10 bases fitting TRBD1. The ends lost 6 bases at V and 6 bases at J; junction bases unmatched: 11. Germline V gene data show CDR1 as WSHSY and CDR2 as SAAADI. CDR3 size: 15 residues.

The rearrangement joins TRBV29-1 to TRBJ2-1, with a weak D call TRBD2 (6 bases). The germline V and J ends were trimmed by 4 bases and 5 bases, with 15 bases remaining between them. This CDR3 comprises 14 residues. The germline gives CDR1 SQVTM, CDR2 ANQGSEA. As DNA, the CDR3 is TGCAGCGTTGGGGTGGCGGGATGGGACAATGAGCAGTTCTTC. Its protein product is CSVGVAGWDNEQFF.

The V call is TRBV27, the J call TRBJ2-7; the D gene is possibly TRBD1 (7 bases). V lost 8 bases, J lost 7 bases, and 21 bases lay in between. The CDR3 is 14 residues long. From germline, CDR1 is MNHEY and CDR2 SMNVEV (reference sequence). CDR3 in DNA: TGTGCCAGCGGCCCGGGACAGACGACTAGAGAGCAGTACTTC. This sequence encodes CASGPGQTTREQYF.

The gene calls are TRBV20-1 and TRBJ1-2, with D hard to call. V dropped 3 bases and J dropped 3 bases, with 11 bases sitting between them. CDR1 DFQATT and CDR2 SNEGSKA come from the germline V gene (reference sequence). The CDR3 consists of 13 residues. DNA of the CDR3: TGCAGTGCTAGTTCTAGTAGCCACTATGGCTACACCTTC. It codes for CSASSSSHYGYTF.

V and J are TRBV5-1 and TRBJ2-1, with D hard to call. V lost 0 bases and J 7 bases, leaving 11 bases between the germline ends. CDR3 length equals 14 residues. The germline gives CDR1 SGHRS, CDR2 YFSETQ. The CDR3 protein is CASSLDRNQNEQFF. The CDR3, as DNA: TGCGCCAGCAGCTTGGACAGAAACCAAAATGAGCAGTTCTTC. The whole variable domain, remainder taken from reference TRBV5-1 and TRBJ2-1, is KAGVTQTPRYLIKTRGQQVTLSCSPISGHRSVSWYQQTPGQGLQFLFEYFSETQRNKGNFPGRFSGRQFSNSRSEMNVSTLELGDSALYLCASSLDRNQNEQFFGPGTRLTVL.

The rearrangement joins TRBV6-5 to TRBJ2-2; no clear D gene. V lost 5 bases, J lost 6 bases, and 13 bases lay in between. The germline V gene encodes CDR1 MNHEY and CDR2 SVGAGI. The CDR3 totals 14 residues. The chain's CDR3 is CASSPRKYPGELFF. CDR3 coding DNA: TGTGCCAGCAGTCCTAGGAAGTACCCCGGGGAGCTGTTTTTT.

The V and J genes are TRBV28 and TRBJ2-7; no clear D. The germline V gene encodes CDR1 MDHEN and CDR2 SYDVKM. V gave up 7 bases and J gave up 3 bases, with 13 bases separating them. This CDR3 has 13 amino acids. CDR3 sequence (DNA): TGTGCCAGCACTAGACCGCTGCTCTACGAGCAGTACTTC. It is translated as CASTRPLLYEQYF.

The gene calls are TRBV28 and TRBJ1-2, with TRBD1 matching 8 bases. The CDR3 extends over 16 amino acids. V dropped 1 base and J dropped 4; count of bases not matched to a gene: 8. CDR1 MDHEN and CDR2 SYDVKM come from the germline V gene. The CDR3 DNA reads TGTGCCAGCAGTTTATACAGGGGGGAGCCTGTCTATGGCTACACCTTC. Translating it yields CASSLYRGEPVYGYTF.

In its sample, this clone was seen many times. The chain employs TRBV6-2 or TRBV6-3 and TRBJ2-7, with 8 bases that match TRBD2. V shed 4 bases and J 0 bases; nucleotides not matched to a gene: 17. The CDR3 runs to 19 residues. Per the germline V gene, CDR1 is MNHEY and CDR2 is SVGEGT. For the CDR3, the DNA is TGTGCCAGCAGTTTCTCTTCGGGCGAGCGGGGGATTTCCTCCTACGAGCAGTACTTC. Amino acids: CASSFSSGERGISSYEQYF.

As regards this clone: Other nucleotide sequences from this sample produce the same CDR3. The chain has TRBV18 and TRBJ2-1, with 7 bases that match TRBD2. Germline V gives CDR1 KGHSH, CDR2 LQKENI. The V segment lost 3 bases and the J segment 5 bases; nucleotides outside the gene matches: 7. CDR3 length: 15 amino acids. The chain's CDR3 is CASSPPSGRDNEQFF. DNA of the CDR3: TGTGCCAGCTCACCCCCTAGCGGTAGGGACAATGAGCAGTTCTTC.

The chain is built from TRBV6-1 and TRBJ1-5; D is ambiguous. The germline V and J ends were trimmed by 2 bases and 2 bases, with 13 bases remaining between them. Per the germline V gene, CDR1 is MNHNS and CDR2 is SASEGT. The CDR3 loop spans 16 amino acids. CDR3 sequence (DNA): TGTGCCAGCAGTGAAAGAGGTGAGGTAGGCAATCAGCCCCAGCATTTT. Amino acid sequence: CASSERGEVGNQPQHF.

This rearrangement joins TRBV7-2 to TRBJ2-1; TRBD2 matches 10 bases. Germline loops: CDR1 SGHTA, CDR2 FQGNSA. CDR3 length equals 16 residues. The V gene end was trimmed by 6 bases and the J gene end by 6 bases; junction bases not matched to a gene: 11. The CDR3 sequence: CASRPPSGRIPNEQFF. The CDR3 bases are TGTGCCAGCAGACCCCCTAGCGGGAGAATTCCCAATGAGCAGTTCTTC.

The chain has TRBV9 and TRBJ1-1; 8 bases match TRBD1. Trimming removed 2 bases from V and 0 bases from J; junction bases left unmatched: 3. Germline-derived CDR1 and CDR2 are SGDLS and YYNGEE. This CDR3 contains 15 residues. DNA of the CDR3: TGTGCCAGCAGCGTGGGACAGGCCATGAACACTGAAGCTTTCTTT. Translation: CASSVGQAMNTEAFF.

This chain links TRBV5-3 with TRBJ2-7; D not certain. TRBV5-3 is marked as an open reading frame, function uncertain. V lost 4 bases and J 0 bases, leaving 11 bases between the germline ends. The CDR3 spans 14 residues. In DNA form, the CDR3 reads TGTGCCAGAAGCCGCGCTAGGAGCTCCTACGAGCAGTACTTC. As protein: CARSRARSSYEQYF.

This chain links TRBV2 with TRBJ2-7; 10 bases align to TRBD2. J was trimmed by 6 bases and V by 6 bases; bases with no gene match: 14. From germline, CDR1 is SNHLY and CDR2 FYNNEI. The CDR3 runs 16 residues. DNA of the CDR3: TGTGCCAGCAGGTTAGACACTAGCGGGACCTATACCGAGCAGTACTTC. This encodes CASRLDTSGTYTEQYF.

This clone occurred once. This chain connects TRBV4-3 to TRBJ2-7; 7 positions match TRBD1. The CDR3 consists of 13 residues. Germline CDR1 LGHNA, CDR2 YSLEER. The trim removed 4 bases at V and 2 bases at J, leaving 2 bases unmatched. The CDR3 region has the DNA TGCGCCAGCAGCCGCGGACAGGCCTACGAGCAGTACTTC. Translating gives CASSRGQAYEQYF.

This chain's CDR3 is CATSSGDRGSEKLFF. In DNA, the CDR3 is TGTGCCACCAGCAGTGGGGACAGGGGAAGCGAAAAACTGTTTTTT. The chain employs TRBV15 and TRBJ1-4, with 10 nucleotides matching TRBD1. Unmatched junction bases numbered 6, after V lost 3 bases and J lost 8 bases. Per the germline V gene, CDR1 is LNHNV and CDR2 is YYDKDF (reference sequence). There are 15 residues in the CDR3.

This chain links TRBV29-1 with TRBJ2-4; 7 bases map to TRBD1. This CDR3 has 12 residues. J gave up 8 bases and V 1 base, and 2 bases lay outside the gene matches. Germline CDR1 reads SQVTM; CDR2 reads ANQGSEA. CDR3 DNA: TGCAGCGTTGAAGGACAGGGTTACATTCAGTACTTC. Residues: CSVEGQGYIQYF.

Here the CDR3 reads CASNTSGIDTYEQYF. As DNA, the CDR3 is TGTGCCAGCAACACTAGCGGAATCGACACCTACGAGCAGTACTTC. This chain connects TRBV6-4 to TRBJ2-7, with 8 bases aligning to TRBD2. This CDR3 contains 15 residues. The germline V gene encodes CDR1 MRHNA and CDR2 SNTAGT. After removal of 7 bases from V and 2 bases from J, the junction contained 10 bases not matched to a gene.